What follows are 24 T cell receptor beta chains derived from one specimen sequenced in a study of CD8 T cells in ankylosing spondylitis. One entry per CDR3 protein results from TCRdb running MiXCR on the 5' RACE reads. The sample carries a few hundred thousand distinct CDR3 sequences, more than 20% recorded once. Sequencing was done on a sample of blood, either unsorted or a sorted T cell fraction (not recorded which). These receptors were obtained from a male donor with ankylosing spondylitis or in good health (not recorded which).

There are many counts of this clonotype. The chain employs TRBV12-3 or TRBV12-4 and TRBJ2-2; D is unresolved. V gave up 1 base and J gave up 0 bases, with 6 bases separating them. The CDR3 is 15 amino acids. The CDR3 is CASSLGAANTGELFF. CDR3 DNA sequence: TGTGCCAGCAGTTTAGGCGCAGCGAACACCGGGGAGCTGTTTTTT.

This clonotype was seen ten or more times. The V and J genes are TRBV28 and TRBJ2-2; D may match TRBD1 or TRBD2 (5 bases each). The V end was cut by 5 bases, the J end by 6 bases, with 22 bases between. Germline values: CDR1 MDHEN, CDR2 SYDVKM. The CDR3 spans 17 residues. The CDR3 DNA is TGTGCCAGCAGTCCCCCCGTAGGGGAGCGAGAACCCGGGGAGCTGTTTTTT. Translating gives CASSPPVGEREPGELFF.

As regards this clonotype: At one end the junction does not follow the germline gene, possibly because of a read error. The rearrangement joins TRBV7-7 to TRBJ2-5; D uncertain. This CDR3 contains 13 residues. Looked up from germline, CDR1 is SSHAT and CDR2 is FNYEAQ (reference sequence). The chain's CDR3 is CASSPGSQETQYF. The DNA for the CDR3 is TGTGCTAGCAGCCCCGGTTCACAAGAGACCCAGTACTTC.

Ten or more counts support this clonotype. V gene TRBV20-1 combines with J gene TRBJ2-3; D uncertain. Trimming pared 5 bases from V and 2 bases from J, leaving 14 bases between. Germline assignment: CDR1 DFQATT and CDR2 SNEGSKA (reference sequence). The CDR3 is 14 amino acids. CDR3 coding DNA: TGCAGTGCTCATGCCAGAACTTACACAGATACGCAGTATTTT. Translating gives CSAHARTYTDTQYF.

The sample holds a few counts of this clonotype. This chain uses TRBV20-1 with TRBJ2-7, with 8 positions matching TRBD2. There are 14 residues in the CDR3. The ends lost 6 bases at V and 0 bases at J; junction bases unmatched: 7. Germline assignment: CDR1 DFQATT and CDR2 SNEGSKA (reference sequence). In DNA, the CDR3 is TGCAGTGCCTCTCCCGGGGGGGACTCCTACGAGCAGTACTTC. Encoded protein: CSASPGGDSYEQYF.

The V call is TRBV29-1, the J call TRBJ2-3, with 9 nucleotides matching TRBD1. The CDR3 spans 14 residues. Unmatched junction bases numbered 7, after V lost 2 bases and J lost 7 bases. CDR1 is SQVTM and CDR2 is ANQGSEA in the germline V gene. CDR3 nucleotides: TGCAGCGTTGAACCGGGACAGGGTCGATATACGCAGTATTTT. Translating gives CSVEPGQGRYTQYF.

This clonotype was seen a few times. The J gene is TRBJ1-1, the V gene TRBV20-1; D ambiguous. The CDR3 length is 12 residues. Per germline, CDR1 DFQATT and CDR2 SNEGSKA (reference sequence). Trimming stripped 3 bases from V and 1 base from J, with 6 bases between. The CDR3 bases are TGCAGTGCTAGTTACAGGAACACTGAAGCTTTCTTT. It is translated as CSASYRNTEAFF.

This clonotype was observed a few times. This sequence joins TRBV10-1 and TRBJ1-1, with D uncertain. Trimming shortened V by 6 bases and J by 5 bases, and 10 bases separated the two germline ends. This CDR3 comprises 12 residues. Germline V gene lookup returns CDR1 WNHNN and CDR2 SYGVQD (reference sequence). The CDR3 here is CASSKRRTEAFF. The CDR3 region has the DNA TGCGCCAGCAGCAAAAGACGGACTGAAGCTTTCTTT.

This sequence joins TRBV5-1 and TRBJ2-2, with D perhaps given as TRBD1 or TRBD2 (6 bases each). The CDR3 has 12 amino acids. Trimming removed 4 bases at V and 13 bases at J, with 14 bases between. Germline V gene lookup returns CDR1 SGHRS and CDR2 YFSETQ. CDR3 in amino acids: CASSDTGRWLFF. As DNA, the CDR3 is TGCGCCAGCAGCGATACAGGGAGGTGGCTGTTTTTT.

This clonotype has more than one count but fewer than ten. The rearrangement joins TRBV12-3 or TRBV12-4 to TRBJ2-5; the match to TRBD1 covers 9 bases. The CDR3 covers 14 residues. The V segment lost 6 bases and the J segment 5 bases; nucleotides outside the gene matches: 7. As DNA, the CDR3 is TGTGCCAGCAGGGAGAACAGGGGGCGGGAGACCCAGTACTTC. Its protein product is CASRENRGRETQYF.

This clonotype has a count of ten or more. The CDR3 bases are TGTGCCAGCAGTTTGACCCCGGTCGTTCAGCCCCAGCATTTT. It translates to CASSLTPVVQPQHF. V and J are TRBV12-3 or TRBV12-4 and TRBJ1-5; D gene uncertain. V lost 3 bases, J lost 6 bases, and 12 bases lay in between. The CDR3 is 14 residues long.

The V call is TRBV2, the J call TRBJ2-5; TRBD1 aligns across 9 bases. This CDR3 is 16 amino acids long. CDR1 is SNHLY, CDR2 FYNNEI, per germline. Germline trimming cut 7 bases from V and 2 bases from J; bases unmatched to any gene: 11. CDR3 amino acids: CASKRGTGIGQETQYF. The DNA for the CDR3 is TGTGCCAGCAAACGCGGGACAGGGATAGGTCAAGAGACCCAGTACTTC.

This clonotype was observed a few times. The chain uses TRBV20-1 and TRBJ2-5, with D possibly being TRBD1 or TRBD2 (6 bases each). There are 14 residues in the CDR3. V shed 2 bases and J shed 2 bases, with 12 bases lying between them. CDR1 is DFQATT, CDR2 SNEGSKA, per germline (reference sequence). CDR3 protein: CSARPRGEQETQYF. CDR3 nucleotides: TGCAGTGCTAGACCGAGGGGGGAGCAAGAGACCCAGTACTTC.

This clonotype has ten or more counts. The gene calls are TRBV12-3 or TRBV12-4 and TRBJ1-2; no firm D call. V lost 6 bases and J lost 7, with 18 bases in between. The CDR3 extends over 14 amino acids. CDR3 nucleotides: TGTGCCAGCAGCTTCGTCGGGTCTGAGGGTGGCTACACCTTC. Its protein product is CASSFVGSEGGYTF.

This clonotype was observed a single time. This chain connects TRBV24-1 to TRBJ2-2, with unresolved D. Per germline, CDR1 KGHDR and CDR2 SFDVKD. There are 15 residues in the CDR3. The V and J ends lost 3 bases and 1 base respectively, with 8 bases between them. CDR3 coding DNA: TGTGCCACCAGTGATCCCCTCGGGAACACCGGGGAGCTGTTTTTT. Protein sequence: CATSDPLGNTGELFF.

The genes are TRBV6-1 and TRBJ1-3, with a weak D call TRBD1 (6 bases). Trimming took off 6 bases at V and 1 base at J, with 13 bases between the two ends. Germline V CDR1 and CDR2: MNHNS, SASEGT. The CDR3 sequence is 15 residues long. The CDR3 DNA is TGTGCCAGCAGACCCCCGAGGGGGTCTGGAAACACCATATATTTT. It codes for CASRPPRGSGNTIYF.

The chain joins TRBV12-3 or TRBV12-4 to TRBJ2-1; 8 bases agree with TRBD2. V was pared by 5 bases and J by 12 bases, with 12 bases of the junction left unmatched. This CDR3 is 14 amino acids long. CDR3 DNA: TGTGCCAGCAGTCCTGGGGTTGCGGGGGGCGGGCAGTTCTTC. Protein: CASSPGVAGGGQFF.

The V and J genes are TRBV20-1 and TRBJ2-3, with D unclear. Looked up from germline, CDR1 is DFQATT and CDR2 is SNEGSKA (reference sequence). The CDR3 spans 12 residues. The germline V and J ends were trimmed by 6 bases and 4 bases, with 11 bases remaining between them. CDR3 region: CSARHAPDTQYF. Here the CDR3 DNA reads TGCAGTGCCCGCCATGCCCCAGATACGCAGTATTTT.

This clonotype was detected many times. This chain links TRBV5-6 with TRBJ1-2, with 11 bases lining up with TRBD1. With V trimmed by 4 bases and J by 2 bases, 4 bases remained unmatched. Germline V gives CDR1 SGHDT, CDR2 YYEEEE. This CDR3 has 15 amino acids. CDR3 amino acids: CASSPGQGANYGYTF. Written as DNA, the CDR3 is TGTGCCAGCAGCCCAGGACAGGGGGCAAACTATGGCTACACCTTC. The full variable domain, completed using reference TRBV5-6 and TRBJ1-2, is DAGVTQSPTHLIKTRGQQVTLRCSPKSGHDTVSWYQQALGQGPQFIFQYYEEEERQRGNFPDRFSGHQFPNYSSELNVNALLLGDSALYLCASSPGQGANYGYTFGSGTRLTVV.

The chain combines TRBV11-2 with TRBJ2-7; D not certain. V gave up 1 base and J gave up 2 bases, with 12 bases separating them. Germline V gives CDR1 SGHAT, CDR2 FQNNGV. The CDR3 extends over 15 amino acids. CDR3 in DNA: TGTGCCAGCAGCTTAGGGTTTACAGCCACCTACGAGCAGTACTTC. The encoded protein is CASSLGFTATYEQYF.

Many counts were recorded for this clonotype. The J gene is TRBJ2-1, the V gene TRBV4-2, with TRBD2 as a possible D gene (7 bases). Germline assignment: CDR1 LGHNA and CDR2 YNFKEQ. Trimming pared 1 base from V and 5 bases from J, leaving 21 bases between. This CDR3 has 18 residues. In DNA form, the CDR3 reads TGTGCCAGCAGCCAAGTCTTAGGGGTAGGGGGGGAACACAATGAGCAGTTCTTC. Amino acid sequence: CASSQVLGVGGEHNEQFF.

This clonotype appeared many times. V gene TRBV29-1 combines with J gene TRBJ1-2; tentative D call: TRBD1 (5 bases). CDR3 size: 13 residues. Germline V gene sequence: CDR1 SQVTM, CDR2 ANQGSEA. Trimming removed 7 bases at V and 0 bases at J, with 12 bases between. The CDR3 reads CSGGTETNYGYTF. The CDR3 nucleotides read TGCAGCGGTGGGACCGAAACTAACTATGGCTACACCTTC.

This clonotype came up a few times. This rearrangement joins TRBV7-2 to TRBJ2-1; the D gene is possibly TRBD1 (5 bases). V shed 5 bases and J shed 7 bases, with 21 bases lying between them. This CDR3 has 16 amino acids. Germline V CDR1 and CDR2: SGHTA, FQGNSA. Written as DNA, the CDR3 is TGTGCCAGCAGCCCCCAAGGCGCCAGGGCCGGTAATGAGCAGTTCTTC. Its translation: CASSPQGARAGNEQFF. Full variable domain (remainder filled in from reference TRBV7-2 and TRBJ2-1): GAGVSQSPSNKVTEKGKDVELRCDPISGHTALYWYRQSLGQGLEFLIYFQGNSAPDKSGLPSDRFSAERTGGSVSTLTIQRTQQEDSAVYLCASSPQGARAGNEQFFGPGTRLTVL.

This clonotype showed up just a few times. The CDR3 here is CASSSGQHTDTQYF. The DNA for the CDR3 is TGTGCCAGCAGCTCGGGACAACACACAGATACGCAGTATTTT. This chain connects TRBV7-6 to TRBJ2-3, with a possible D match to TRBD1 (6 bases). The CDR3 runs 14 residues. The V end lost 4 bases, the J end lost 2 bases, and 10 bases lay between the germline ends. CDR1 SGHVS and CDR2 FNYEAQ come from the germline V gene.